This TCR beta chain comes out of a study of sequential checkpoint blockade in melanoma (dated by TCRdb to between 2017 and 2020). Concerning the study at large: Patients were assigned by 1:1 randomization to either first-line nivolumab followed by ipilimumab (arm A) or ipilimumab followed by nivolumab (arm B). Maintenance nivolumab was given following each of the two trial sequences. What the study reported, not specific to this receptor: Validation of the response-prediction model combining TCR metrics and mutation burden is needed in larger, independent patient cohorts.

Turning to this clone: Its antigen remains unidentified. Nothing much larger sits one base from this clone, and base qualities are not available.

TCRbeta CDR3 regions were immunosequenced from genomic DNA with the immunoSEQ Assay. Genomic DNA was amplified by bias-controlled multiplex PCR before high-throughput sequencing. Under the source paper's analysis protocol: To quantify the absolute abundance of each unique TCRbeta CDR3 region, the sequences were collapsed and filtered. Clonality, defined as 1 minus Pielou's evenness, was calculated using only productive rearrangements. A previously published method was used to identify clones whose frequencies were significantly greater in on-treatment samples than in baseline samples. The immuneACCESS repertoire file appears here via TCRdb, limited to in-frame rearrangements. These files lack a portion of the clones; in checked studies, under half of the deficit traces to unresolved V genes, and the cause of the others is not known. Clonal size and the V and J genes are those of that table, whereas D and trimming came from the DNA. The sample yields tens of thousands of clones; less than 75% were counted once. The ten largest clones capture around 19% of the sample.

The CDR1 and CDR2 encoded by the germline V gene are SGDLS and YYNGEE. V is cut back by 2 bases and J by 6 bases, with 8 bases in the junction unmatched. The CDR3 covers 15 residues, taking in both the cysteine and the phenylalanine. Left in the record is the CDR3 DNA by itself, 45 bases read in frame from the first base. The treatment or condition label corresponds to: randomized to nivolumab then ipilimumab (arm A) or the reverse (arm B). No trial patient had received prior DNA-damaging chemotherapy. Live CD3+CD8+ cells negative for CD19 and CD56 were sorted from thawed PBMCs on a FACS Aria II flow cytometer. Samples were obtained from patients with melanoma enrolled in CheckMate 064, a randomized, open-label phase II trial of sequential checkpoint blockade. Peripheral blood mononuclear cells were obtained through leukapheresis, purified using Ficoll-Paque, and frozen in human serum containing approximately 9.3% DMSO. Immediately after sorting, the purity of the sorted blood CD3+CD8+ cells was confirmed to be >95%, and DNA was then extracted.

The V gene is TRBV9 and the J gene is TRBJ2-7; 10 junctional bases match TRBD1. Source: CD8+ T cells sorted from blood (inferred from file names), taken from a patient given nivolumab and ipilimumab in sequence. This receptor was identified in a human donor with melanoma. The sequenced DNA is TGTGCCAGCAGCGTGGGACAGGGGCCCTCCACCGAGCAGTACTTC. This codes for CASSVGQGPSTEQYF.